What follows are 19 T cell receptor beta chains derived from one specimen sequenced in a study of blood T cell repertoires in COVID-19. This table comes from immunoSEQ multiplex PCR, and its TCRdb copy is limited to in-frame clones, with some not included. The sample yields about 200,000 clones, 70% to 90% seen once. The source material was peripheral blood. The receptors come from a man aged 50-59 years with acute or convalescent COVID-19.

This chain joins TRBV18 and TRBJ2-2; D might be TRBD1 (6 bases). V lost 6 bases, J lost 0 bases, and 8 bases lay in between. This CDR3 spans 14 amino acids. The V gene's germline CDR1 is KGHSH and CDR2 LQKENI. The CDR3 here is CASSGQTNTGELFF. For the CDR3, the DNA is TGTGCCAGCTCGGGACAAACGAACACCGGGGAGCTGTTTTTT.

The CDR3 loop is CASSLPPGRGLYEQYF. The CDR3 DNA sequence: TGTGCCAGCAGTCTTCCCCCAGGGCGGGGCCTATACGAGCAGTACTTC. J is TRBJ2-7 and V is TRBV11-2, with a possible D match to TRBD2 (6 bases). The germline V gene encodes CDR1 SGHAT and CDR2 FQNNGV. The V end lost 6 bases, the J end lost 4 bases, and 22 bases lay between the germline ends. The CDR3 runs to 16 residues.

This chain joins TRBV9 and TRBJ1-6; D not certain. The germline V gene encodes CDR1 SGDLS and CDR2 YYNGEE. The CDR3 is made up of 15 amino acids. Trimming took 0 bases from V and 14 from J, leaving 18 bases between them. CDR3 protein: CASSVETSLPGTLHF. In DNA form, the CDR3 reads TGTGCCAGCAGCGTAGAGACCAGCCTACCAGGCACCCTCCACTTT.

V gene TRBV11-1 combines with J gene TRBJ1-1, with D perhaps TRBD1 (5 bases). Per germline, CDR1 SGHAT and CDR2 FQDESV (reference sequence). The CDR3 contains 15 residues. Trimming left V 6 bases short and J 0 bases short, with 14 bases between. The CDR3 is CASRPQELLNTEAFF. In DNA form, the CDR3 reads TGTGCCAGCAGGCCACAGGAGCTCCTGAACACTGAAGCTTTCTTT.

CDR3 amino acids: CASSIDLNTEAFF. Written as DNA, the CDR3 is TGTGCCAGTAGTATTGATCTAAATACTGAAGCTTTCTTT. The J gene is TRBJ1-1, the V gene TRBV19; D gene unclear. The V end lost 3 bases, the J end lost 5 bases, and 10 bases lay between the germline ends. The CDR3 contains 13 residues. CDR1 is LNHDA, CDR2 SQIVND, per germline (reference sequence).

The gene calls are TRBV12-3 or TRBV12-4 and TRBJ1-5, with 7 bases that match TRBD1. Trimming cost V 6 bases and J 7 bases; bases outside gene matches: 6. The CDR3 sequence is 13 residues long. The CDR3 region has the DNA TGTGCCAGCAGAGGACAGGTGGGGCAGCCCCAGCATTTT. It translates to CASRGQVGQPQHF.

CDR3 in DNA: TGTGCCAGCAGCCAAGATGTGGGGGCGCCTTGGGTGTCCCAGTACTTC. As protein: CASSQDVGAPWVSQYF. V is TRBV14 and J is TRBJ2-5; D perhaps matches TRBD1 (6 bases). Per germline, CDR1 SGHDN and CDR2 FVKESK. The V and J ends lost 0 bases and 9 bases respectively, with 20 bases between them. The CDR3 extends over 16 amino acids.

J is TRBJ1-2 and V is TRBV14; TRBD1 might be the D (6 bases). V lost 4 bases and J lost 4, with 16 bases in between. This CDR3 has 15 residues. Germline CDR1 SGHDN, CDR2 FVKESK. CDR3 residues: CASSPERGGTYGYTF. In DNA form, the CDR3 reads TGTGCCAGCAGCCCCGAGAGGGGGGGGACCTATGGCTACACCTTC.

There are a few counts of this clone. The chain joins TRBV15 to TRBJ2-5, with 8 bases matching TRBD2. V dropped 3 bases and J dropped 5; count of bases not matched to a gene: 8. The germline CDR1 and CDR2 sequences are LNHNV and YYDKDF (reference sequence). The CDR3 contains 15 residues. The CDR3 reads CATSRERGRAETQYF. CDR3 nucleotides: TGTGCCACCAGCAGGGAGCGGGGGAGAGCGGAGACCCAGTACTTC.

V and J are TRBV7-3 and TRBJ1-1; D gene uncertain. V was clipped by 5 bases and J by 1 base, with 11 bases between them. The CDR3 has 14 amino acids. Germline V gives CDR1 SGHTA, CDR2 FQGTGA. CDR3 in DNA: TGTGCCAGCAGCGAGCTGGGAGAGAACACTGAAGCTTTCTTT. This translates into CASSELGENTEAFF.

The rearrangement joins TRBV6-1 to TRBJ2-7; tentatively, D is TRBD2 (6 bases). Looked up from germline, CDR1 is MNHNS and CDR2 is SASEGT. V lost 1 base and J 2 bases, leaving 12 bases between the germline ends. This CDR3 is built from 15 residues. The CDR3 DNA follows: TGTGCCAGCAGTGAAGGTGGGGGAGGCACCTACGAGCAGTACTTC. The encoded protein is CASSEGGGGTYEQYF.

This clone appeared a single time. This chain joins TRBV9 and TRBJ1-2; D not resolved. The ends were cut back, 4 bases at V and 2 bases at J, with 15 bases in the middle. Per germline, CDR1 SGDLS and CDR2 YYNGEE. The CDR3 runs to 15 residues. The CDR3 bases are TGTGCCAGCAGCCTGTCATGGGAGACAAACTATGGCTACACCTTC. Protein: CASSLSWETNYGYTF.

V usage is TRBV6-1 and J usage is TRBJ1-2; possible D gene TRBD1, 5 bases. There are 14 residues in the CDR3. CDR1 is MNHNS and CDR2 is SASEGT in the germline V gene. Trimming left V 2 bases short and J 2 bases short, with 9 bases between. CDR3 sequence: CASSEREGNYGYTF. DNA for the CDR3: TGTGCCAGCAGTGAAAGGGAGGGGAACTATGGCTACACCTTC.

The chain recombines TRBV18 with TRBJ1-1; D gene unclear. The CDR3 spans 15 residues. CDR1 and CDR2 from the germline V gene are KGHSH and LQKENI. Between the trimmed V and J ends, which lost 3 bases and 4 bases, there was a span of 15 bases. The CDR3 sequence: CASSPRAHAGTEAFF. CDR3 sequence (DNA): TGTGCCAGCTCACCGCGGGCCCACGCGGGCACTGAAGCTTTCTTT.

This chain connects TRBV5-1 to TRBJ2-1; 7 bases align to TRBD1. Looked up from germline, CDR1 is SGHRS and CDR2 is YFSETQ. V was pared by 4 bases and J by 6 bases, with 7 bases of the junction left unmatched. This CDR3 is built from 14 residues. The CDR3 coding sequence is TGCGCCAGCAGCACGGGGACAGCACCCAATGAGCAGTTCTTC. It encodes CASSTGTAPNEQFF.

The CDR3 protein is CASSPGTSGYYEQYF. The CDR3 bases are TGTGCCAGCAGCCCAGGGACTAGCGGTTACTACGAGCAGTACTTC. This chain links TRBV11-1 with TRBJ2-7; 11 bases are a match to TRBD2. V lost 5 bases, J lost 3 bases, and 6 bases stayed unmatched. This CDR3 is 15 amino acids long. CDR1 is SGHAT and CDR2 is FQDESV in the germline V gene (reference sequence).

This chain joins TRBV6-5 and TRBJ1-2; D is possibly TRBD1 (6 bases). V dropped 5 bases and J dropped 4 bases, with 14 bases sitting between them. Germline-derived CDR1 and CDR2 are MNHEY and SVGAGI. The CDR3 contains 14 residues. In DNA form, the CDR3 reads TGTGCCAGCAGTACGGGGGGGGCCGGCTATGGCTACACCTTC. Amino acids: CASSTGGAGYGYTF.

The V gene is TRBV6-5, the J gene TRBJ2-2; perhaps TRBD2 as D (5 bases). CDR3 length: 13 amino acids. Trimming pared 6 bases from V and 5 bases from J, leaving 10 bases between. Germline V gene lookup returns CDR1 MNHEY and CDR2 SVGAGI. This CDR3 reads CASSSVATGELFF. The CDR3 DNA reads TGTGCCAGCAGCTCTGTAGCGACCGGGGAGCTGTTTTTT.

V is TRBV6-5 and J is TRBJ2-7; 8 bases match TRBD2. The CDR3 covers 14 residues. Trimming removed 6 bases from V and 6 bases from J; junction bases left unmatched: 10. The germline V gene encodes CDR1 MNHEY and CDR2 SVGAGI. In DNA, the CDR3 is TGTGCCAGCAGAGAGGGGACTAGTTTGCGCGAGCAGTACTTC. Translation: CASREGTSLREQYF.